The rows below give T cell receptor beta chains drawn from one sample of a study of CD8 T cells in ankylosing spondylitis. TCRdb passed the 5' RACE reads through MiXCR, listing each CDR3 protein once. The table includes over 150,000 distinct CDR3 sequences, roughly 13% detected once. Specimen: blood, either unsorted or a sorted T cell fraction (not recorded which). These receptor sequences come from a male donor with ankylosing spondylitis or in good health (not recorded which). Both conserved end residues are part of each CDR3. Fields, in order: J gene, CDR3 length, clone size, V gene, D gene, CDR3 protein, CDR3 DNA. D genes are given only for firm matches. Some rows mark clone size as missing; the rest say once, few, many or name a class of expanded clone.

>TRBJ2-7|14|NA|TRBV2|TRBD1
CASRPGTGSGEQYF
TGTGCCAGCAGGCCCGGGACAGGGAGTGGGGAGCAGTACTTC
>TRBJ2-7|15|few|TRBV9|TRBD1
CASNNPGRGQIEQYF
TGTGCCAGCAACAACCCGGGAAGGGGGCAGATCGAGCAGTACTTC
>TRBJ2-3|15|NA|TRBV25-1|TRBD2
CASSEAGGHTDTQYF
TGTGCCAGCAGTGAAGCGGGGGGGCACACAGATACGCAGTATTTT
>TRBJ2-1|13|NA|TRBV6-4|NA
CASSDSNHNEQFF
TGTGCCAGCAGTGACTCGAACCACAATGAGCAGTTCTTC
>TRBJ2-1|16|NA|TRBV20-1|TRBD2
CSADGYEREQYNEQFF
TGCAGTGCTGATGGATACGAGCGGGAGCAGTACAATGAGCAGTTCTTC
>TRBJ1-2|15|NA|TRBV5-1|NA
CASSHGGRSDYGYTF
TGCGCCAGCAGCCACGGGGGGCGCTCGGACTATGGCTACACCTTC
>TRBJ2-1|15|few|TRBV29-1|TRBD2
CSGGLAGGSYNEQFF
TGCAGCGGAGGACTAGCGGGAGGCTCCTACAATGAGCAGTTCTTC
>TRBJ1-1|14|many|TRBV5-1|NA
CASSLVEGMAEAFF
TGCGCCAGCAGCTTGGTGGAGGGAATGGCTGAAGCTTTCTTT
>TRBJ2-1|14|few|TRBV20-1|TRBD2
CSAWGLSHPWVQFF
TGCAGTGCATGGGGACTATCTCACCCCTGGGTGCAGTTCTTC
>TRBJ1-2|15|many|TRBV15|NA
CATSRDQAGNYGYTF
TGTGCCACCAGCAGAGATCAAGCGGGGAACTATGGCTACACCTTC
>TRBJ2-7|13|many|TRBV6-1|TRBD1
CASTDGTGNEQYF
TGTGCCAGCACCGACGGGACAGGGAACGAGCAGTACTTC
>TRBJ1-1|14|NA|TRBV5-1|NA
CASSLRRLNTEAFF
TGCGCCAGCAGCTTGAGGCGCTTGAACACTGAAGCTTTCTTT
>TRBJ1-2|16|few|TRBV25-1|TRBD1
CASSEYMEDRVYGYTF
TGTGCCAGCAGTGAGTATATGGAGGACAGGGTCTATGGCTACACCTTC
>TRBJ1-1|15|few|TRBV4-2|NA
CASSQEEQVNTEAFF
TGTGCCAGCAGCCAAGAAGAGCAGGTGAACACTGAAGCTTTCTTT
>TRBJ2-1|15|NA|TRBV9|TRBD1
CASSPDRAGEDEQFF
TGTGCCAGCAGCCCGGACAGGGCGGGTGAGGATGAGCAGTTCTTC
>TRBJ2-1|13|NA|TRBV25-1|NA
CASSEYVPGEQFF
TGTGCCAGCAGTGAATATGTGCCTGGGGAGCAGTTCTTC
>TRBJ2-7|14|few|TRBV18|NA
CASSPPVDNYEQYF
TGTGCCAGCTCACCACCAGTGGACAACTACGAGCAGTACTTC
>TRBJ2-1|13|NA|TRBV20-1|NA
CSAGRPDTYEQFF
TGCAGTGCGGGGAGACCGGACACCTATGAGCAGTTCTTC
>TRBJ1-4|18|NA|TRBV6-1|NA
CASSLWDPQMATNEKLFF
TGTGCCAGCAGTCTTTGGGACCCTCAGATGGCAACTAATGAAAAACTGTTTTTT
>TRBJ2-1|11|many|TRBV27|NA
CASSLVGEQFF
TGTGCCAGCAGTTTAGTAGGGGAGCAGTTCTTC
>TRBJ1-5|13|many|TRBV4-1|NA
CASSQGGNQPQHF
TGTGCCAGCAGCCAGGGCGGCAATCAGCCCCAGCATTTT
>TRBJ1-1|13|many|TRBV7-9|NA
CASSSSVNTEAFF
TGTGCCAGCAGCTCCTCAGTGAACACTGAAGCTTTCTTT
>TRBJ2-7|14|NA|TRBV10-3|NA
CAISEGQVAYEQYF
TGTGCCATCAGTGAGGGTCAGGTGGCCTACGAGCAGTACTTC
>TRBJ2-3|14|NA|TRBV5-1|TRBD1
CASSPPTGEDTQYF
TGCGCCAGCAGCCCCCCGACAGGGGAAGATACGCAGTATTTT
>TRBJ1-1|13|few|TRBV29-1|NA
CSVAGPGSTEAFF
TGCAGCGTCGCGGGGCCCGGGTCCACTGAAGCTTTCTTT
>TRBJ1-1|14|NA|TRBV12-3/TRBV12-4|NA
CASSLNVGNTEAFF
TGTGCCAGCAGTTTAAACGTTGGGAACACTGAAGCTTTCTTT
>TRBJ2-7|17|few|TRBV4-1|TRBD1
CASSQGTGGPSRYEQYF
TGCGCCAGCAGCCAAGGGACAGGGGGACCATCCCGCTACGAGCAGTACTTC
>TRBJ1-1|15|few|TRBV10-1|NA
CASSLSLTPNTEAFF
TGCGCCAGCAGTTTATCACTTACACCCAACACTGAAGCTTTCTTT
>TRBJ2-2|15|few|TRBV20-1|NA
CSAREGDTSTGELFF
TGCAGTGCTAGAGAAGGAGACACCTCCACCGGGGAGCTGTTTTTT
>TRBJ2-5|14|few|TRBV11-2|NA
CASSLVWGGETQYF
TGTGCCAGCAGCTTAGTTTGGGGCGGAGAGACCCAGTACTTC